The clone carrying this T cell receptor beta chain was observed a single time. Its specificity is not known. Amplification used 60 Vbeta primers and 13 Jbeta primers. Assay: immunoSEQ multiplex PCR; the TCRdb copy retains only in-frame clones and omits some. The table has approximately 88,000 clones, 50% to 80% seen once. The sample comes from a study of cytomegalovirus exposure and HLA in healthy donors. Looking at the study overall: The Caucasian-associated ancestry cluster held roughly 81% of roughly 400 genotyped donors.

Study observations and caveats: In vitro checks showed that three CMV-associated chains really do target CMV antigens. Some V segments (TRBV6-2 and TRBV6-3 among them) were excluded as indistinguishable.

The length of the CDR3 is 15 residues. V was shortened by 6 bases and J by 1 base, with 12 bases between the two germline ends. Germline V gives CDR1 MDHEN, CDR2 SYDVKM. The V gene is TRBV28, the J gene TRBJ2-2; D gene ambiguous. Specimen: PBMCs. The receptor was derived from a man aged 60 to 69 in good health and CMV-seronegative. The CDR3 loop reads CASSPRTGNTGELFF. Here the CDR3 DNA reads TGTGCCAGCAGCCCTCGCACTGGGAACACCGGGGAGCTGTTTTTT.